This T cell receptor beta chain originates from a study of T-cell reconstitution after alpha-beta-depleted transplantation in children. Study-level points and caveats: Expanded clones from the graft, numbering several hundred, reportedly supplied alpha-beta T cells about two months after transplant. Recipient T cells and thymic progenitors that survived were the source of the high TCRbeta diversity seen at day 60 in some patients. Most T-cell counts and diversity one year after the transplant came from T cells that were newly produced.

Regarding this clonotype: What it binds is unknown.

Unique molecular identifiers were incorporated into the prepared TCRbeta library. MiXCR, applied by TCRdb to the PCR reads, yields one record per CDR3 protein. The sample has around 80,000 distinct CDR3 sequences, less than 20% seen once; the top ten hold 51%. The CDR3 has 15 amino acids. J was trimmed by 7 bases and V by 5 bases; bases with no gene match: 2. Germline-derived CDR1 and CDR2 are SGHAT and FQNNGV. This specimen was PBMCs, mostly from graft donor cells, taken 360 days after TCRalphabeta/CD19-depleted stem cell transplant. The chain carries TRBV11-2 and TRBJ2-1; 16 positions agree with TRBD2. This sequence originates from a male patient between 2 and 15 years old who had a stem cell transplant for acute lymphoblastic leukemia, so the T cells may come from the graft donor. The CDR3 sequence: CASSMGLAGGNEQFF. DNA for the CDR3: TGTGCCAGCAGCATGGGACTAGCGGGAGGGAATGAGCAGTTCTTC.